This T cell receptor (beta chain) was profiled in a study of CD8+ T cells in alopecia areata. Study background: Treatment of the treated patients consisted of oral tofacitinib, 5 to 10 mg twice daily. After 6 to 18 months of tofacitinib, follow-up continued 6 months off drug.

Germline loops: CDR1 SNHLY, CDR2 FYNNEI. The CDR3 covers 15 residues. Trimming pared 1 base from V and 9 bases from J, leaving 16 bases between. PBMC-derived CD4+ and CD8+ T cells were sorted. Extracted RNA was reverse transcribed, and the resulting cDNA served as sequencing template. Only in-frame clones appear in the TCRdb table, and some are missing; sequencing was by immunoSEQ multiplex PCR. Of roughly 150,000 clones in the sample, about 60% are singletons; the top ten hold 5% to 7.5%. The clonotype comes from a human donor with alopecia areata. The rearrangement uses TRBV2 and TRBJ1-5; tentative D call: TRBD1 (5 bases). The sample here was CD4+ T cells sorted from blood, taken at week 0. The CDR3 nucleotides are TGTGCCAGCAGTGAAGGTCAGGGTCCAAATTGGCCCCAGCATTTT. Translating it yields CASSEGQGPNWPQHF.